These 2 T cell receptor beta chains came from one sample sequenced in a study of tumor and adjacent non-tumor tissue in lung cancer. Three rounds of nested PCR, following a modified ARM-PCR protocol, produced the TCRbeta library. TCRdb ran MiXCR on the multiplex PCR reads and lists one entry per CDR3 protein. The sample lists roughly 140,000 distinct CDR3 sequences, approximately 72% occurring once. RNA was extracted from bulk tissue without any cell sorting. Sequencing was performed on lung tumor tissue. These receptors were collected from a man aged 60 to 75 with small cell lung cancer.

CDR3 region: CAWRLYRFRGVYEAFF. CDR3 coding DNA: TGTGCCTGGAGACTTTACAGATTCCGGGGGGTCTATGAAGCTTTCTTT. The rearrangement links TRBV30 to TRBJ1-1; maybe TRBD1 (5 bases). The CDR3 contains 16 residues. From germline, CDR1 is GTSNPN and CDR2 SVGIG (reference sequence). The germline V and J ends were trimmed by 3 bases and 7 bases, with 24 bases remaining between them.

With regard to this clonotype: A read error may produce the germline difference seen at one junction end. The chain's CDR3 is CANSLMLAGGSADTQYF. As DNA, the CDR3 is TGTGCCAACAGCTTGATGTTGGCGGGAGGTTCCGCAGATACGCAGTATTTT. This rearrangement joins TRBV11-2 to TRBJ2-3; TRBD2 aligns across 8 bases. Germline-derived CDR1 and CDR2 are SGHAT and FQNNGV. The CDR3 extends over 17 amino acids.